The T cell receptor beta chain under discussion was sequenced for a study of cytomegalovirus exposure and HLA in healthy donors. Findings and limits, study-wide: Available immune exposure information covered CMV serostatus only.

Regarding this clone: Its antigen is as yet unknown.

It was with 60 Vbeta and 13 Jbeta primers that the PCR ran. Libraries were prepared by immunoSEQ multiplex PCR; TCRdb keeps only in-frame clonotypes and omits some of them. The sample has under 200,000 clones, 70% to 85% seen once. Germline CDR1 is LNHDA and CDR2 is SQIVND (reference sequence). V was trimmed by 7 bases and J by 4 bases, leaving 19 bases between them. The CDR3 is 16 residues long. The sequencing sample was made of PBMCs. The gene calls are TRBV19 and TRBJ2-2; a possible D gene is TRBD1 (7 bases). This sequence originates from a middle-aged man in good health and CMV-seropositive. CDR3 DNA sequence: TGTGCCAGTACCTACACGCAGGGGGGTATCACCGGGGAGCTGTTTTTT. Its protein product is CASTYTQGGITGELFF.